The 10 T cell receptor beta chains in this list originate from one sample, sequenced in a study of PD-1 blockade in classical Hodgkin lymphoma. Profiling relied on immunoSEQ multiplex PCR, and the TCRdb table lists in-frame clones only, not all of them. In the table there are 25,000 to 30,000 clones, 86% of which are singletons. As to time point: cycle 4 day 1 (C4D1), after 6 weeks of nivolumab. All patients experienced relapse after autologous stem cell transplantation, and brentuximab vedotin exposure was variable. By magnetic negative selection, CD4+ T cells were purified from thawed PBMCs. The starting material was CD4+ T cells from blood, obtained before the fourth cycle of nivolumab. Receptors were obtained from a human donor with classical Hodgkin lymphoma.

J is TRBJ2-3 and V is TRBV29-1; TRBD2 matches 8 bases. Per the germline V gene, CDR1 is SQVTM and CDR2 is ANQGSEA. The V segment lost 5 bases and the J segment 2 bases; nucleotides outside the gene matches: 9. The CDR3 is made up of 15 amino acids. The CDR3 coding sequence is TGCAGCGTTACCTCGGGACTAGGTCCCACAGATACGCAGTATTTT. Its translation is CSVTSGLGPTDTQYF.

This clone is termed medium-sized. The V gene is TRBV7-6, the J gene TRBJ2-5; no reliable D call. The CDR3 runs 13 residues. The germline V gene encodes CDR1 SGHVS and CDR2 FNYEAQ. V lost 1 base to trimming and J lost 5 bases, with 8 bases between them. CDR3 in amino acids: CASSLVFSETQYF. In DNA form, the CDR3 reads TGTGCCAGCAGCTTAGTATTTTCGGAGACCCAGTACTTC.

The J gene is TRBJ2-5, the V gene TRBV27; 7 bases map to TRBD2. Trimming removed 6 bases from V and 5 bases from J; junction bases left unmatched: 9. The germline V gene has CDR1 MNHEY and CDR2 SMNVEV (reference sequence). This CDR3 has 14 amino acids. The CDR3 here is CASRAGPQRETQYF. DNA of the CDR3: TGTGCCAGCAGAGCGGGACCTCAGCGGGAGACCCAGTACTTC.

The J gene is TRBJ1-3, the V gene TRBV5-8; 9 bases fit TRBD1. V was pared by 1 base and J by 4 bases, with 3 bases of the junction left unmatched. The CDR3 runs 15 residues. CDR1 and CDR2 (germline): SGHTS, YDEGEE. The CDR3 loop is CASSLIGTGGNTIYF. CDR3 nucleotide sequence: TGTGCCAGCAGCTTGATCGGGACAGGGGGAAACACCATATATTTT.

Details on this clone: A read error may account for a junction end that differs from germline. V and J are TRBV7-7 and TRBJ2-5; possible D gene TRBD2, 5 bases. Per the germline V gene, CDR1 is SSHAT and CDR2 is FNYEAQ (reference sequence). The CDR3 is 15 residues long. The CDR3 here is CASSLALGQRETQYF. As DNA, the CDR3 is TGTGCTAGCAGCTTAGCGCTTGGGCAGCGGGAGACCCAGTACTTC.

The rearrangement uses TRBV11-2 and TRBJ2-1; weak D call: TRBD2 (6 bases). This CDR3 has 16 amino acids. Germline V gene sequence: CDR1 SGHAT, CDR2 FQNNGV. V lost 0 bases to trimming and J lost 2 bases, with 11 bases between them. The DNA for the CDR3 is TGTGCCAGCAGCTTAGACAGTAGCGGAACCTACAATGAGCAGTTCTTC. The encoded protein is CASSLDSSGTYNEQFF.

This chain joins TRBV5-1 and TRBJ2-5; possibly TRBD1 for D (6 bases). V shed 1 base and J shed 4 bases, with 14 bases lying between them. This CDR3 is 15 amino acids long. Per germline, CDR1 SGHRS and CDR2 YFSETQ. The CDR3, as DNA: TGCGCCAGCAGCTTGACCATGGTCAGGGGAGAGACCCAGTACTTC. It is translated as CASSLTMVRGETQYF.

The chain couples TRBV5-8 to TRBJ2-7, with TRBD1 as a possible D gene (6 bases). Germline values: CDR1 SGHTS, CDR2 YDEGEE. This CDR3 is built from 17 residues. V was pared by 4 bases and J by 0 bases, with 20 bases between. In DNA, the CDR3 is TGTGCCAGCAGCCCCGAGGTGGCCGGGACACTCTCCTACGAGCAGTACTTC. This sequence encodes CASSPEVAGTLSYEQYF.

This chain links TRBV10-1 with TRBJ2-3, with D possibly matching TRBD1 (6 bases). The CDR3 contains 14 residues. Trimming removed 8 bases from V and 3 bases from J, with 15 bases in between. The germline V gene has CDR1 WNHNN and CDR2 SYGVQD (reference sequence). In DNA form, the CDR3 reads TGCGCCAGCTCCCAATGGGGGACAACAGATACGCAGTATTTT. Translated: CASSQWGTTDTQYF.

This chain connects TRBV5-4 to TRBJ2-1; D unresolved. From germline, CDR1 is SGHNT and CDR2 YYREEE (reference sequence). V gave up 0 bases and J gave up 15 bases, with 19 bases separating them. The CDR3 consists of 14 residues. CDR3 DNA sequence: TGTGCCAGCAGCTTGGGGGATAGTCTACCGTTCCCGTTCTTC. Its protein product is CASSLGDSLPFPFF.